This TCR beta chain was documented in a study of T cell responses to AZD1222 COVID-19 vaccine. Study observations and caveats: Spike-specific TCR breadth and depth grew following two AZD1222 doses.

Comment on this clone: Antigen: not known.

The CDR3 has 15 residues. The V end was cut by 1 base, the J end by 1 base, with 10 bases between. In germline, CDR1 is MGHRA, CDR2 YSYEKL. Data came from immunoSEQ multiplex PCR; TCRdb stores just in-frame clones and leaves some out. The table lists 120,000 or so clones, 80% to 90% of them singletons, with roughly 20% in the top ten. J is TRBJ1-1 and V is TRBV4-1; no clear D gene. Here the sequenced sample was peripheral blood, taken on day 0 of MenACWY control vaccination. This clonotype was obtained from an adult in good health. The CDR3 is CASSQAPWRNTEAFF. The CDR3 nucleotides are TGCGCCAGCAGCCAAGCGCCTTGGAGGAACACTGAAGCTTTCTTT.